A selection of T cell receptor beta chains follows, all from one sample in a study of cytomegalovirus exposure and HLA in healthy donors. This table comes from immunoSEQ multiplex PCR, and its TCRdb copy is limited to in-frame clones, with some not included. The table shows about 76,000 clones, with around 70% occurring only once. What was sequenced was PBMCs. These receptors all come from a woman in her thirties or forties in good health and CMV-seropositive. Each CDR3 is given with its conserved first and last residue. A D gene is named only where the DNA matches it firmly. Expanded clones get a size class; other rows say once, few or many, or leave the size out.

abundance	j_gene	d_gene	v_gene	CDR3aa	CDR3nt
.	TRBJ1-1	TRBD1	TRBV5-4	CASSMDRGGWEAFF	TGTGCCAGCAGTATGGACAGGGGGGGGTGGGAGGCTTTCTTT
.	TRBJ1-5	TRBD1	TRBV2	CASRRTPGQGYQPQHF	TGTGCCAGCAGGCGCACTCCGGGACAGGGGTATCAGCCCCAGCATTTT
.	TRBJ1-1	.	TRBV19	CASRDMDTEAFF	TGTGCCAGTAGGGACATGGACACTGAAGCTTTCTTT
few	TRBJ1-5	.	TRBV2	CASSAYREYQPQHF	TGTGCCAGCAGTGCCTACAGGGAGTATCAGCCCCAGCATTTT
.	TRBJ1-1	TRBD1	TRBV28	CASSFRGQGRTEAFF	TGTGCCAGCAGTTTTAGGGGGCAGGGGCGCACTGAAGCTTTCTTT
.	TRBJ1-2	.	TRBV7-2	CASSLMGGGTDGYTF	TGTGCCAGCAGCTTAATGGGCGGGGGGACTGATGGCTACACCTTC
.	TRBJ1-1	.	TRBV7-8	CASSMQVNTEAFF	TGTGCCAGCAGCATGCAGGTGAACACTGAAGCTTTCTTT
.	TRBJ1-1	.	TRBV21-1	CASSKGRSRDEDTEAFF	TGTGCCAGCAGCAAAGGGCGGAGCAGAGACGAGGACACTGAAGCTTTCTTT
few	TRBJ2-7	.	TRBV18	CASSRDGYEQYF	TGTGCCAGCTCGCGCGACGGGTACGAGCAGTACTTC
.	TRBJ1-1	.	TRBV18	CASSPLAGEGMNTEAFF	TGTGCCAGCTCACCATTGGCAGGGGAGGGGATGAACACTGAAGCTTTCTTT
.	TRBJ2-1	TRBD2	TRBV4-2	CASSPQREYNNEQFF	TGTGCCAGCAGCCCCCAGCGGGAGTACAACAATGAGCAGTTCTTC
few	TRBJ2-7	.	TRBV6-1	CASSEVGLYEQYF	TGTGCCAGCAGTGAAGTAGGACTTTACGAGCAGTACTTC
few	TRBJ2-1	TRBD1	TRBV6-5	CASSWTGGEQFF	TGTGCCAGCAGTTGGACAGGGGGTGAGCAGTTCTTC
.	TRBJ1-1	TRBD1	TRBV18	CASSSTKGATEAFF	TGTGCCAGCTCATCAACCAAGGGGGCCACTGAAGCTTTCTTT
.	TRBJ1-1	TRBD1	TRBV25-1	CASSEGSTGSGEAFF	TGTGCCAGCAGCGAGGGATCGACAGGGAGTGGTGAAGCTTTCTTT
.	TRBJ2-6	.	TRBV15	CATSGSGGANVLTF	TGTGCCACCAGCGGATCAGGGGGGGCCAACGTCCTGACTTTC
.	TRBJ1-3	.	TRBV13	CASSLGTGSGNTIYF	TGTGCCAGCAGCTTAGGCACAGGGTCAGGAAACACCATATATTTT
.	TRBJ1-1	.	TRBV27	CASSLRVGRTSEAFF	TGTGCCAGCAGTCTGCGGGTGGGCAGAACAAGTGAAGCTTTCTTT
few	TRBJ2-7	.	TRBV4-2	CASSQDRDGDVVYEQYF	TGTGCCAGCAGCCAAGATCGTGACGGGGATGTAGTCTACGAGCAGTACTTC
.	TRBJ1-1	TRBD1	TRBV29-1	CSVPRTGLTEAFF	TGCAGCGTCCCAAGGACAGGGCTCACTGAAGCTTTCTTT
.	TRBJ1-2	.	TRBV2	CASRSPTEQESRGYTF	TGTGCCAGCAGGTCGCCCACCGAACAGGAAAGTAGGGGCTACACCTTC
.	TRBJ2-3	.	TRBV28	CASTWGTSTDTQYF	TGTGCCAGCACGTGGGGGACTAGCACAGATACGCAGTATTTT
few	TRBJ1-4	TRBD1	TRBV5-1	CASSPTMGQGEKLFF	TGCGCCAGCAGCCCAACAATGGGACAGGGGGAAAAACTGTTTTTT
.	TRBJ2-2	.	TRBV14	CASSKGGGRTGELFF	TGTGCCAGCAGCAAAGGGGGAGGCCGCACCGGGGAGCTGTTTTTT
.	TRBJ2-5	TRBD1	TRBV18	CASSRDRQETQYF	TGTGCCAGCTCAAGGGACAGACAAGAGACCCAGTACTTC
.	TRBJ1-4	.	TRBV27	CASSPGLGGQKLFF	TGTGCCAGCAGCCCGGGCCTCGGGGGGCAAAAACTGTTTTTT
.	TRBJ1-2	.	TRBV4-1	CASSPGSSYGYPF	TGCGCCAGCAGCCCCGGGTCTAGCTATGGCTACCCCTTC
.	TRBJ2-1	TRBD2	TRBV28	CASSPQTSGSYEQFF	TGTGCCAGCAGCCCACAGACTAGCGGGAGCTATGAGCAGTTCTTC
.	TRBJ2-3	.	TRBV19	CASSMRRSTDTQYF	TGTGCCAGTAGTATGAGGCGAAGCACAGATACGCAGTATTTT
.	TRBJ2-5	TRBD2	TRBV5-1	CASSRTSGRETQYF	TGCGCCAGCAGCCGGACTAGCGGGAGAGAGACCCAGTACTTC